The 7 T cell receptor beta chains below come from one sample, sequenced in a study of blood T cell repertoires in COVID-19. Assay used: immunoSEQ multiplex PCR; TCRdb lists only in-frame clones, some missing. There are about 140,000 clones in the sample; 85% occur only once, and 6.2% lies in the top ten. The specimen sequenced was PBMCs or T cells enriched from blood (not recorded which). Receptor source: a woman between 40 and 55 years old who had recovered from COVID-19.

This clone has a count of ten or more. CDR3 nucleotide sequence: TGTGCCAGCAGCTTTGATAGTATCACAGATACGCAGTATTTT. Translated, it gives CASSFDSITDTQYF. The chain uses TRBV5-6 and TRBJ2-3; D call uncertain. There are 14 residues in the CDR3. V was pared by 2 bases and J by 2 bases, with 9 bases between. Looked up from germline, CDR1 is SGHDT and CDR2 is YYEEEE.

This sequence joins TRBV5-4 and TRBJ2-7, with TRBD2 matching 7 bases. This CDR3 has 12 amino acids. The V gene end was trimmed by 3 bases and the J gene end by 5 bases; junction bases not matched to a gene: 2. CDR1 is SGHNT, CDR2 YYREEE, per germline (reference sequence). The CDR3 protein is CASSWGGNEQYF. The CDR3 bases are TGTGCCAGCAGCTGGGGGGGAAACGAGCAGTACTTC.

CDR3 loop: CASRGGVAQYF. Written as DNA, the CDR3 is TGTGCCAGCAGGGGGGGGGTGGCCCAGTACTTC. The J gene is TRBJ2-5, the V gene TRBV7-8, with 7 bases aligning to TRBD2. The V gene end was trimmed by 6 bases and the J gene end by 9 bases; junction bases not matched to a gene: 4. In germline, CDR1 is SGHVS, CDR2 FQNEAQ. The CDR3 loop spans 11 amino acids.

The chain is built from TRBV6-5 and TRBJ1-4; D possibly corresponds to TRBD1 (6 bases). CDR1 is MNHEY, CDR2 SVGAGI, per germline. V lost 6 bases, J lost 8 bases, and 13 bases lay in between. CDR3 length equals 13 residues. Here the CDR3 reads CASRIQGGEKLFF. The CDR3 DNA is TGTGCCAGCAGGATACAGGGTGGGGAAAAACTGTTTTTT.

The chain is built from TRBV6-5 and TRBJ1-1; D is uncertain. This CDR3 has 14 residues. In germline, CDR1 is MNHEY, CDR2 SVGAGI. V was shortened by 0 bases and J by 2 bases, with 7 bases between the two germline ends. The CDR3 is CASSYSGRNTEAFF. CDR3 sequence (DNA): TGTGCCAGCAGTTACTCAGGGAGAAACACTGAAGCTTTCTTT.

This rearrangement joins TRBV30 to TRBJ2-6, with TRBD1 as a possible D gene (5 bases). From germline, CDR1 is GTSNPN and CDR2 SVGIG (reference sequence). Trimming took 0 bases from V and 3 from J, leaving 9 bases between them. The CDR3 is made up of 15 amino acids. CDR3 DNA sequence: TGTGCCTGGAGTGTATGGGGCGGTGGGGCCAACGTCCTGACTTTC. It translates to CAWSVWGGGANVLTF.

This chain joins TRBV2 and TRBJ2-1; D is ambiguous. The V gene lost 6 bases and the J gene lost 0 bases, with 6 bases spanning the gap. Germline V gene data show CDR1 as SNHLY and CDR2 as FYNNEI. The CDR3 contains 13 residues. In nucleotides, the CDR3 is TGTGCCAGCAGGGAGAGCTCCTACAATGAGCAGTTCTTC. It is translated as CASRESSYNEQFF.